This T cell receptor (beta chain) was captured in a study of beta chain features in type 1 diabetes. The purity of all sorted populations exceeded 95%. Overall study findings and caveats: At VDJ recombination sites, type 1 diabetes patients had fewer insertions and more deleted nucleotides. HLA effects on TCRB rearrangement stayed unresolved here. In all four CD4+ subsets, TCRB CDR3 length was significantly, moderately reduced in type 1 diabetes.

Per germline, CDR1 MNHEY and CDR2 SVGAGI. V lost 6 bases, J lost 4 bases, and 5 bases stayed unmatched. The CDR3 spans 13 residues. Points on this clone: The antigen is not known.

cDNA synthesis used the whole RNA isolate, giving expressed TCRB sequences. Using immunoSEQ multiplex PCR, the repertoire was profiled, and TCRdb retains in-frame clones only, with some absent. The sample shows some 48,000 clones, roughly 40% of them seen only once. The chain joins TRBV6-5 to TRBJ1-1; 7 bases map to TRBD1. This sequence originates from a man younger than 45 with type 1 diabetes. The sequencing sample was made of stem cell memory CD4+ T cells from blood. CDR3 DNA: TGTGCCAGCAGCGCACAGGGGACCACTGAAGCTTTCTTT. Encoded protein: CASSAQGTTEAFF.